A single sample gave rise to the 9 T cell receptor beta chains below, sequenced in a study of blood T cell repertoires in COVID-19. The table came from immunoSEQ multiplex PCR; TCRdb's copy has only in-frame clones and leaves some out. The profile shows around 89,000 clones, around 89% of them singletons. Sequencing input: peripheral blood. These receptor sequences come from a man aged 55 to 70 with acute or convalescent COVID-19.

This sequence joins TRBV24-1 and TRBJ2-6; 7 bases map to TRBD1. Germline V gene lookup returns CDR1 KGHDR and CDR2 SFDVKD. With 5 bases clipped from V and 0 bases from J, the junction kept 12 bases outside the gene matches. The CDR3 runs to 19 residues. CDR3 nucleotides: TGTGCCACCAGTGCCTCCTTAGGACAGGACTTCTCTGGGGCCAACGTCCTGACTTTC. It yields the protein CATSASLGQDFSGANVLTF.

The genes are TRBV4-1 and TRBJ2-4; TRBD2 aligns across 14 bases. The CDR3 spans 17 residues. Germline-derived CDR1 and CDR2 are MGHRA and YSYEKL. Trimming cost V 2 bases and J 8 bases; bases outside gene matches: 8. The CDR3 nucleotides read TGCGCCAGCAGCCAAACCGGGACTAGCGGGAGTGGGGACATTCAGTACTTC. This codes for CASSQTGTSGSGDIQYF.

The rearrangement links TRBV5-1 to TRBJ2-1; no clear D gene. The V gene's germline CDR1 is SGHRS and CDR2 YFSETQ. Trimming shortened V by 1 base and J by 8 bases, and 7 bases separated the two germline ends. This CDR3 is built from 12 residues. CDR3 sequence: CASSLPADEQFF. The CDR3 coding sequence is TGCGCCAGCAGCTTGCCGGCGGATGAGCAGTTCTTC. Full variable domain (rest looked up from reference TRBV5-1 and TRBJ2-1): KAGVTQTPRYLIKTRGQQVTLSCSPISGHRSVSWYQQTPGQGLQFLFEYFSETQRNKGNFPGRFSGRQFSNSRSEMNVSTLELGDSALYLCASSLPADEQFFGPGTRLTVL.

This chain connects TRBV19 to TRBJ2-7, with D maybe TRBD1 (6 bases). This CDR3 is built from 14 residues. The germline V gene encodes CDR1 LNHDA and CDR2 SQIVND (reference sequence). Trimming removed 2 bases at V and 9 bases at J, with 17 bases between. The CDR3: CASSISATGRTQYF. CDR3 nucleotide sequence: TGTGCCAGTAGTATATCTGCGACAGGTCGAACGCAGTACTTC.

The chain employs TRBV18 and TRBJ1-3, with D uncertain. The length of the CDR3 is 16 residues. Germline CDR1 reads KGHSH; CDR2 reads LQKENI. V shed 3 bases and J shed 0 bases, with 12 bases lying between them. The CDR3 is CASSPQAVLSGNTIYF. DNA for the CDR3: TGTGCCAGCTCACCGCAGGCCGTTCTCTCTGGAAACACCATATATTTT.

This clone was seen a handful of times. The chain carries TRBV19 and TRBJ1-5; D possibly corresponds to TRBD1 (5 bases). Germline V gene data show CDR1 as LNHDA and CDR2 as SQIVND (reference sequence). The CDR3 runs 15 residues. Trimming pared 4 bases from V and 4 bases from J, leaving 14 bases between. The CDR3 sequence is CASSNKLGGNQPQHF. The CDR3 coding sequence is TGTGCCAGTAGTAATAAACTTGGGGGGAATCAGCCCCAGCATTTT. Variable domain in full (rest from reference TRBV19 and TRBJ1-5): DGGITQSPKYLFRKEGQNVTLSCEQNLNHDAMYWYRQDPGQGLRLIYYSQIVNDFQKGDIAEGYSVSREKKESFPLTVTSAQKNPTAFYLCASSNKLGGNQPQHFGDGTRLSIL.

The CDR3 region is CASSQEQIPSRVPYEQYF. The DNA for the CDR3 is TGCGCCAGCAGCCAAGAACAGATCCCGTCCAGGGTCCCCTACGAGCAGTACTTC. The V call is TRBV4-1, the J call TRBJ2-7, with D perhaps matching TRBD1 (5 bases). Between the trimmed V and J ends, which lost 0 bases and 2 bases, there was a span of 20 bases. The germline V gene encodes CDR1 MGHRA and CDR2 YSYEKL. The CDR3 contains 18 residues.

The gene calls are TRBV5-6 and TRBJ1-6, with unresolved D. The CDR3 has 12 amino acids. Trimming took 1 base from V and 9 from J, leaving 5 bases between them. Germline assignment: CDR1 SGHDT and CDR2 YYEEEE. CDR3 nucleotide sequence: TGTGCCAGCAGCTTGAGCCTTTCACCCCTCCACTTT. It yields the protein CASSLSLSPLHF.

This clone was recorded a few times. The chain employs TRBV27 and TRBJ1-2, with 7 bases lining up with TRBD1. Per germline, CDR1 MNHEY and CDR2 SMNVEV (reference sequence). With V trimmed by 0 bases and J by 8 bases, 6 bases remained unmatched. The CDR3 totals 14 residues. The chain's CDR3 is CASSLSTGMRGYTF. The DNA of the CDR3 is TGTGCCAGCAGTTTATCGACAGGGATGAGGGGCTACACCTTC.